The 29 T cell receptor beta chains given below trace back to one sample, sequenced in a study of shared clonotypes between healthy human individuals. Selected positively for CCR7 and CD45RO-negative, naive CD8 cells excluded terminally differentiated effector memory CD45RA+ cells. This table comes from immunoSEQ multiplex PCR, and its TCRdb copy is limited to in-frame clones, with some not included. The table lists about 2.2 million clones, about 92% of them singletons. The sample taken for sequencing was naive CD8+ T cells from PBMCs. The receptors originated from a man aged 18 to 30 in good health. Some clones in this sample may be carry-over from other donors' samples.

The chain combines TRBV27 with TRBJ1-5; 8 nucleotides line up with TRBD1. The junction had 11 bases not matched to a gene; V was cut back by 6 bases and J by 4 bases. The germline gives CDR1 MNHEY, CDR2 SMNVEV (reference sequence). CDR3 size: 16 residues. In DNA form, the CDR3 reads TGTGCCAGCAGGTTTTCGTACAGGGGGAGGAATCAGCCCCAGCATTTT. Protein: CASRFSYRGRNQPQHF.

The genes are TRBV9 and TRBJ2-7, with 7 positions matching TRBD2. Germline V gives CDR1 SGDLS, CDR2 YYNGEE. The CDR3 runs to 12 residues. Trimming removed 0 bases from V and 6 bases from J; junction bases left unmatched: 0. CDR3 nucleotides: TGTGCCAGCAGCGTAGTAGCGGGCGAGCAGTACTTC. Amino acid sequence: CASSVVAGEQYF.

This clone was counted once. The chain uses TRBV5-4 and TRBJ1-2; D perhaps matches TRBD1 (5 bases). Germline CDR1 and CDR2: SGHNT and YYREEE (reference sequence). This CDR3 has 13 residues. The germline V and J ends were trimmed by 1 base and 8 bases, with 12 bases remaining between them. The CDR3 DNA follows: TGTGCCAGCAGCTTGCTAGGGGAAGGCGGCTACACCTTC. Encoded protein: CASSLLGEGGYTF.

The chain uses TRBV9 and TRBJ2-1; TRBD1 matches 7 bases. The J segment lost 0 bases and the V segment lost 3 bases, leaving 6 bases of the junction unmatched. This CDR3 has 16 amino acids. Germline V gives CDR1 SGDLS, CDR2 YYNGEE. The CDR3 loop is CASSAETGYSYNEQFF. The DNA of the CDR3 is TGTGCCAGCAGCGCCGAGACAGGGTACTCCTACAATGAGCAGTTCTTC. Full variable domain (remainder filled in from reference TRBV9 and TRBJ2-1): DSGVTQTPKHLITATGQRVTLRCSPRSGDLSVYWYQQSLDQGLQFLIQYYNGEERAKGNILERFSAQQFPDLHSELNLSSLELGDSALYFCASSAETGYSYNEQFFGPGTRLTVL.

CDR3 nucleotide sequence: TGTGCCAGCAGTTTCGTGGGTGGAGCGGGCTACACCTTC. Protein: CASSFVGGAGYTF. The chain carries TRBV27 and TRBJ1-2, with D uncertain. CDR1 and CDR2 from the germline V gene are MNHEY and SMNVEV (reference sequence). V lost 3 bases, J lost 8 bases, and 13 bases lay in between. The CDR3 runs 13 residues.

This chain uses TRBV19 with TRBJ2-1; 11 bases align to TRBD2. Germline-derived CDR1 and CDR2 are LNHDA and SQIVND (reference sequence). V was clipped by 3 bases and J by 7 bases; unmatched bases: 2. The CDR3 is 14 residues long. The CDR3 region has the DNA TGTGCCAGTAGTATGGGGACTAGCGGTAATGAGCAGTTCTTC. Translation gives CASSMGTSGNEQFF.

The chain has TRBV9 and TRBJ2-7, with 10 bases that match TRBD1. The junction had 3 bases not matched to a gene; V was cut back by 3 bases and J by 6 bases. CDR3 length: 13 residues. Germline V gene lookup returns CDR1 SGDLS and CDR2 YYNGEE. This CDR3 reads CASSGDRGVEQYF. The CDR3 nucleotides read TGTGCCAGCAGCGGGGACAGGGGCGTCGAGCAGTACTTC. The variable domain in full, completed from reference TRBV9 and TRBJ2-7, reads DSGVTQTPKHLITATGQRVTLRCSPRSGDLSVYWYQQSLDQGLQFLIQYYNGEERAKGNILERFSAQQFPDLHSELNLSSLELGDSALYFCASSGDRGVEQYFGPGTRLTVT.

This sequence joins TRBV15 and TRBJ1-1; possibly TRBD1 for D (6 bases). The CDR3 contains 14 residues. The germline V gene has CDR1 LNHNV and CDR2 YYDKDF (reference sequence). Deletions cut 0 bases from V and 10 bases from J, with 15 bases between. The CDR3: CATSRDDGGLRAFF. CDR3 DNA sequence: TGTGCCACCAGCAGAGATGACGGGGGCCTTCGAGCTTTCTTT.

This chain joins TRBV27 and TRBJ2-2, with 8 bases that match TRBD1. Germline CDR1 is MNHEY and CDR2 is SMNVEV (reference sequence). The length of the CDR3 is 14 residues. The V segment lost 7 bases and the J segment 4 bases; nucleotides outside the gene matches: 5. The CDR3 DNA reads as TGTGCCAGCAAGACAGGGGATTTCACCGGGGAGCTGTTTTTT. Its translation: CASKTGDFTGELFF.

This clone was detected a few times. This chain links TRBV6-5 with TRBJ1-1; D uncertain. The length of the CDR3 is 10 residues. V shed 7 bases and J shed 6 bases, with 6 bases lying between them. CDR1 MNHEY and CDR2 SVGAGI come from the germline V gene. The chain's CDR3 is CASMGAEAFF. Written as DNA, the CDR3 is TGTGCCAGCATGGGAGCTGAAGCTTTCTTT.

The chain combines TRBV6-1 with TRBJ1-5; D is unresolved. The CDR3 has 14 residues. Per germline, CDR1 MNHNS and CDR2 SASEGT. V was pared by 4 bases and J by 6 bases, with 13 bases between. The CDR3 bases are TGTGCCAGCAGTGTACGGACCCCCGCTCAGCCCCAGCATTTT. This sequence encodes CASSVRTPAQPQHF.

This clone has a single count. The V and J genes are TRBV7-9 and TRBJ2-2; D tentatively fits TRBD1 or TRBD2 (5 bases each). CDR3 size: 13 residues. The germline V gene has CDR1 SEHNR and CDR2 FQNEAQ (reference sequence). The V end lost 5 bases, the J end lost 6 bases, and 10 bases lay between the germline ends. CDR3: CASSRGDSGELFF. CDR3 DNA: TGTGCCAGCAGCAGGGGAGACTCCGGGGAGCTGTTTTTT.

The chain joins TRBV5-1 to TRBJ2-1; D perhaps matches TRBD1 (5 bases). Trimming took 7 bases from V and 9 from J, leaving 11 bases between them. The CDR3 consists of 11 residues. CDR1 is SGHRS and CDR2 is YFSETQ in the germline V gene. CDR3 sequence reads: CASGALGEQFF. CDR3 coding DNA: TGCGCCAGCGGGGCGTTGGGTGAGCAGTTCTTC.

The gene calls are TRBV6-5 and TRBJ2-7; the D gene is possibly TRBD1 (6 bases). Deletions cut 2 bases from V and 0 bases from J, with 8 bases between. CDR3 length: 14 residues. Germline CDR1 reads MNHEY; CDR2 reads SVGAGI. DNA of the CDR3: TGTGCCAGCAGTTACCGGGACATCTCCTACGAGCAGTACTTC. Its protein product is CASSYRDISYEQYF.

The rearrangement joins TRBV7-9 to TRBJ2-2; 7 bases fit TRBD2. Trimming removed 4 bases from V and 9 bases from J; junction bases left unmatched: 17. This CDR3 contains 17 residues. CDR1 SEHNR and CDR2 FQNEAQ come from the germline V gene (reference sequence). CDR3 amino acids: CASSSPTGEGGDRELFF. CDR3 in DNA: TGTGCCAGCAGCTCGCCGACGGGGGAGGGCGGGGATCGGGAGCTGTTTTTT.

The chain uses TRBV27 and TRBJ2-1; unclear D gene. Germline V gives CDR1 MNHEY, CDR2 SMNVEV (reference sequence). Trimming shortened V by 3 bases and J by 12 bases, and 9 bases separated the two germline ends. CDR3 size: 11 residues. The CDR3 nucleotides read TGTGCCAGCAGTTTCTCAGGTGCGCAGTTCTTC. Encoded protein: CASSFSGAQFF.

About this clone itself: This sample also contains other DNA sequences that code for the same CDR3. The V and J genes are TRBV10-3 and TRBJ2-7, with D perhaps matching TRBD1 or TRBD2 (5 bases each). The CDR3 is 12 residues long. V was trimmed by 4 bases and J by 4 bases, leaving 8 bases between them. Germline V gene data show CDR1 as ENHRY and CDR2 as SYGVKD. The CDR3 here is CAISGEGYEQYF. In nucleotides, the CDR3 is TGTGCCATCAGTGGCGAGGGGTACGAGCAGTACTTC.

The chain recombines TRBV19 with TRBJ1-5, with TRBD1 matching 9 bases. V shed 8 bases and J 5 bases; nucleotides not matched to a gene: 4. Germline CDR1 is LNHDA and CDR2 is SQIVND (reference sequence). This CDR3 contains 13 residues. CDR3 nucleotide sequence: TGTGCCAGTGAAACAGGGGGCCATCAGCCCCAGCATTTT. It is translated as CASETGGHQPQHF.

V and J are TRBV28 and TRBJ2-7, with 7 bases identical to TRBD1. CDR1 MDHEN and CDR2 SYDVKM come from the germline V gene. The CDR3 is 15 amino acids. Trimming removed 6 bases from V and 4 bases from J; junction bases left unmatched: 12. The CDR3 bases are TGTGCCAGCAGCCGATCTCTACTACAGGGGTACGAGCAGTACTTC. Its translation: CASSRSLLQGYEQYF.

The J gene is TRBJ2-1, the V gene TRBV4-1; 8 positions agree with TRBD2. The V and J ends lost 3 bases and 6 bases, in that order; junction bases with no gene match: 4. CDR1 is MGHRA and CDR2 is YSYEKL in the germline V gene. The CDR3 is 14 amino acids. The CDR3 DNA is TGCGCCAGCAGCCAGGCGGGGGGAGCCAATGAGCAGTTCTTC. Translated, it gives CASSQAGGANEQFF.

The rearrangement links TRBV27 to TRBJ2-7; D not resolved. V was clipped by 6 bases and J by 5 bases, with 14 bases between them. The CDR3 has 13 residues. CDR1 and CDR2 from the germline V gene are MNHEY and SMNVEV (reference sequence). The CDR3 loop is CASRPSPGDEQYF. DNA for the CDR3: TGTGCCAGCAGGCCCAGTCCGGGCGACGAGCAGTACTTC.

This clone appeared once. The chain recombines TRBV6-5 with TRBJ2-3; D is possibly TRBD1 or TRBD2 (5 bases each). CDR1 and CDR2 from the germline V gene are MNHEY and SVGAGI. The V end was cut by 2 bases, the J end by 3 bases, with 15 bases between. The CDR3 extends over 16 amino acids. The CDR3 here is CASSYLGVRGTDTQYF. CDR3 in DNA: TGTGCCAGCAGTTACCTGGGGGTGAGAGGGACAGATACGCAGTATTTT.

This chain links TRBV5-1 with TRBJ1-1; 8 bases are a match to TRBD1. CDR1 and CDR2 (germline): SGHRS, YFSETQ. CDR3 length equals 15 residues. Trimming took 0 bases from V and 4 from J; bases not matched to a gene: 5. The CDR3 DNA sequence: TGCGCCAGCAGCTTGGCAACAGGGGGGCCCACTGAAGCTTTCTTT. Protein: CASSLATGGPTEAFF.

The chain joins TRBV19 to TRBJ2-7; weak D call: TRBD1 (5 bases). V dropped 5 bases and J dropped 0 bases, with 11 bases sitting between them. From germline, CDR1 is LNHDA and CDR2 SQIVND (reference sequence). This CDR3 spans 14 amino acids. The CDR3 DNA follows: TGTGCCAGTAGTGTTGACAGCCTCTCCTACGAGCAGTACTTC. It specifies CASSVDSLSYEQYF.

The J gene is TRBJ2-7, the V gene TRBV11-2; D is possibly TRBD2 (6 bases). The length of the CDR3 is 14 residues. Trimming cost V 5 bases and J 2 bases, with 13 bases left between them. CDR1 is SGHAT, CDR2 FQNNGV, per germline. CDR3 amino acids: CASSRKGLPYEQYF. CDR3 bases: TGTGCCAGCAGCCGCAAGGGACTTCCCTACGAGCAGTACTTC.

Concerning this clone: Within the sample, other DNA sequences also encode this same CDR3. The V call is TRBV28, the J call TRBJ1-3; no firm D call. Germline-derived CDR1 and CDR2 are MDHEN and SYDVKM. The CDR3 has 14 amino acids. The ends were cut back, 2 bases at V and 0 bases at J, with 5 bases in the middle. The CDR3 sequence is CASSLGHSGNTIYF. The CDR3 bases are TGTGCCAGCAGTTTAGGGCACTCTGGAAACACCATATATTTT.

The chain carries TRBV5-1 and TRBJ2-7, with 10 bases matching TRBD2. Germline V lookup: CDR1 SGHRS, CDR2 YFSETQ. V trimming: 3 bases; J trimming: 3 bases; junction bases outside the gene matches: 0. This CDR3 comprises 13 residues. The CDR3 nucleotides are TGCGCCAGCAGCTGGACTAGCGGCTACGAGCAGTACTTC. It yields the protein CASSWTSGYEQYF.

V usage is TRBV7-9 and J usage is TRBJ1-2, with no clear D. The V gene's germline CDR1 is SEHNR and CDR2 FQNEAQ (reference sequence). The V end was cut by 1 base, the J end by 2 bases, with 8 bases between. The CDR3 runs 14 residues. The CDR3 nucleotides are TGTGCCAGCAGCTTAGGAGACGCCAACTATGGCTACACCTTC. Translating gives CASSLGDANYGYTF.

The count of this clone is one. This rearrangement joins TRBV11-2 to TRBJ2-7; D is uncertain. V shed 6 bases and J shed 5 bases, with 14 bases lying between them. The length of the CDR3 is 13 residues. CDR1 is SGHAT, CDR2 FQNNGV, per germline. The CDR3: CASRQWARDEQYF. The CDR3, as DNA: TGTGCCAGCAGACAATGGGCTCGGGACGAGCAGTACTTC.